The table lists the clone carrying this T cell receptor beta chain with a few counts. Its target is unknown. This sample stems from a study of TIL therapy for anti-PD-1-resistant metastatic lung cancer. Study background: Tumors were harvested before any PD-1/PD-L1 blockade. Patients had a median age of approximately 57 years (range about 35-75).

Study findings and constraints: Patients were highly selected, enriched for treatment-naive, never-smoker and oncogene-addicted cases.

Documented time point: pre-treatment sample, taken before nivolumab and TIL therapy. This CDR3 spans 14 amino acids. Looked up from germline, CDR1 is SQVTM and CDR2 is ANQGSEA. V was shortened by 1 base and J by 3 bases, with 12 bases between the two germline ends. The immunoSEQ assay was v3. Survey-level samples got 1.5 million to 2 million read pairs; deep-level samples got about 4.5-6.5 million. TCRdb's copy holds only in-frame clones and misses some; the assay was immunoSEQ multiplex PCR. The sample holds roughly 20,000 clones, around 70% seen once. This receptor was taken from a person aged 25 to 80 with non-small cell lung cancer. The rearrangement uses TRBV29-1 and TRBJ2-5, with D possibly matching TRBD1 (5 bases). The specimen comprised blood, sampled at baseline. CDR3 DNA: TGCAGCGTTGAAGCTTTGCAGGGTAAAGAGACCCAGTACTTC. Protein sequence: CSVEALQGKETQYF.